Listed here are 16 T cell receptor beta chains from one sample, sequenced in a study of human T cells and chemical hapten exposure. Via MiXCR, TCRdb re-called the RACE reads, giving one row per CDR3 protein. The sample lists tens of thousands of distinct CDR3 sequences, about 3.9% occurring once. As to time point: healthy volunteer bleed at 2 weeks. Unseparated into fractions, whole blood served as the source from which total RNA was extracted. Sequenced: whole blood. All receptors derive from a female donor in good health. Some clones in this sample may be carry-over from other donors' samples.

Note on this clonotype: It may be a read error: a sequence one base away is much more abundant. The V and J genes are TRBV6-6 and TRBJ1-2, with D possibly being TRBD1 (5 bases). This CDR3 contains 17 residues. Germline CDR1 and CDR2: MNHNY and SVGAGI (reference sequence). The DNA of the CDR3 is TGTGCCAGCAGTTACATACCTGGTAGGGGAGGGGACGATGGCGACACCTTC. Translated: CASSYIPGRGGDDGDTF.

This clonotype was picked up many times. The chain employs TRBV5-1 and TRBJ1-6, with 11 bases aligning to TRBD1. The V gene's germline CDR1 is SGHRS and CDR2 YFSETQ. The CDR3 consists of 15 residues. Unmatched junction bases numbered 5, after V lost 0 bases and J lost 12 bases. The DNA for the CDR3 is TGCGCCAGCAGCTTGGAACCCGGGACAGGGGGACCCCTCCACTTT. Its translation: CASSLEPGTGGPLHF. The full variable domain, with the rest looked up from reference TRBV5-1 and TRBJ1-6, is KAGVTQTPRYLIKTRGQQVTLSCSPISGHRSVSWYQQTPGQGLQFLFEYFSETQRNKGNFPGRFSGRQFSNSRSEMNVSTLELGDSALYLCASSLEPGTGGPLHFGNGTRLTVT.

This clonotype was counted at least ten times. The rearrangement uses TRBV5-4 and TRBJ2-6, with D unresolved. The CDR3 has 15 amino acids. The V gene's germline CDR1 is SGHNT and CDR2 YYREEE (reference sequence). V was shortened by 3 bases and J by 4 bases, with 11 bases between the two germline ends. The CDR3 sequence: CASSYESGGANVLTF. DNA for the CDR3: TGTGCCAGCAGCTACGAATCGGGCGGGGCCAACGTCCTGACTTTC.

In this sample, this clonotype turned up many times. The chain uses TRBV3-1 and TRBJ2-3; the D is unclear. The CDR3 loop spans 13 amino acids. V lost 1 base to trimming and J lost 4 bases, with 6 bases between them. Germline CDR1 reads LGHDT; CDR2 reads YNNKEL (reference sequence). CDR3 DNA sequence: TGTGCCAGCAGCCAAGGTCTCGCAGATACGCAGTATTTT. Translated, it gives CASSQGLADTQYF.

This clonotype was observed at least ten times. V gene TRBV28 combines with J gene TRBJ1-1; a possible D gene is TRBD1 (6 bases). CDR1 is MDHEN, CDR2 SYDVKM, per germline. This CDR3 region has 15 residues. V was trimmed by 4 bases and J by 3 bases, leaving 15 bases between them. The CDR3 nucleotides read TGTGCCAGCAGTTCGCCTTACAGGGAGGACACTGAAGCTTTCTTT. This translates into CASSSPYREDTEAFF.

Many counts were recorded for this clonotype. The chain carries TRBV20-1 and TRBJ1-1; D uncertain. Germline values: CDR1 DFQATT, CDR2 SNEGSKA (reference sequence). This CDR3 spans 15 amino acids. The V end was cut by 7 bases, the J end by 2 bases, with 20 bases between. The CDR3 DNA reads as TGCAGTGTTTTCGAGGGAAACGGTGGAAACACTGAAGCTTTCTTT. This codes for CSVFEGNGGNTEAFF.

In its sample, this clonotype was seen many times. The rearrangement joins TRBV11-1 to TRBJ2-7, with 7 bases that match TRBD1. Trimming took 5 bases from V and 7 from J; bases not matched to a gene: 8. The CDR3 length is 13 residues. Per germline, CDR1 SGHAT and CDR2 FQDESV (reference sequence). Written as DNA, the CDR3 is TGTGCCAGCAGCATTGACAGGGTTGGAGAGCAGTACTTC. Translation gives CASSIDRVGEQYF.

This clonotype showed up many times. The chain uses TRBV5-4 and TRBJ2-3; D may match TRBD1 or TRBD2 (6 bases each). Per the germline V gene, CDR1 is SGHNT and CDR2 is YYREEE (reference sequence). CDR3 length equals 15 residues. The ends were cut back, 0 bases at V and 2 bases at J, with 10 bases in the middle. CDR3 sequence reads: CASSLAGGLTDTQYF. The CDR3 DNA sequence: TGTGCCAGCAGCTTGGCCGGGGGCCTCACAGATACGCAGTATTTT.

This clonotype was detected only a few times. A much larger clone differs by one base, so this may be a read error. The chain has TRBV6-2 or TRBV6-3 and TRBJ2-1; 11 bases align to TRBD2. The CDR3 spans 15 residues. The V gene end was trimmed by 5 bases and the J gene end by 8 bases; junction bases not matched to a gene: 8. Germline loops: CDR1 MNHEY, CDR2 SVGEGT. CDR3 region: CASSPTSGGCDEQFF. The CDR3 region has the DNA TGTGCCAGCAGTCCAACTAGCGGGGGCTGCGATGAGCAGTTCTTC.

The table lists this clonotype with many counts. This chain connects TRBV7-2 to TRBJ2-3, with D maybe TRBD2 (6 bases). Germline V gives CDR1 SGHTA, CDR2 FQGNSA. V dropped 2 bases and J dropped 4 bases, with 13 bases sitting between them. The CDR3 runs 15 residues. The CDR3 spells CASSLPLALPDTQYF. The CDR3 nucleotides are TGTGCCAGCAGCTTACCTCTAGCGTTACCAGATACGCAGTATTTT.

Ten or more counts support this clonotype. The rearrangement links TRBV10-3 to TRBJ2-3, with TRBD2 identical over 11 bases. The V gene end was trimmed by 6 bases and the J gene end by 5 bases; junction bases not matched to a gene: 7. Germline V gene sequence: CDR1 ENHRY, CDR2 SYGVKD. The CDR3 totals 15 residues. The chain's CDR3 is CAIRNPSGGRDTQYF. Here the CDR3 DNA reads TGTGCCATCAGGAACCCTAGCGGGGGGAGAGATACGCAGTATTTT.

This clonotype was picked up many times. The chain employs TRBV3-1 and TRBJ2-3, with D unresolved. The CDR3 covers 15 residues. CDR1 LGHDT and CDR2 YNNKEL come from the germline V gene (reference sequence). The germline V and J ends were trimmed by 1 base and 0 bases, with 8 bases remaining between them. The CDR3 sequence: CASSQGGRSTDTQYF. Here the CDR3 DNA reads TGTGCCAGCAGCCAAGGAGGTCGAAGCACAGATACGCAGTATTTT.

This clonotype was counted many times. This chain links TRBV14 with TRBJ1-1, with D hard to call. Germline V CDR1 and CDR2: SGHDN, FVKESK. Trimming removed 3 bases at V and 1 base at J, with 24 bases between. This CDR3 is built from 19 residues. CDR3 sequence: CASSHDLKEKPYSNTEAFF. In nucleotides, the CDR3 is TGTGCCAGCAGCCACGACCTCAAGGAGAAACCCTACTCGAACACTGAAGCTTTCTTT.

This sequence joins TRBV11-2 and TRBJ2-3, with D uncertain. The germline CDR1 and CDR2 sequences are SGHAT and FQNNGV. V gave up 1 base and J gave up 4 bases, with 3 bases separating them. The CDR3 runs 12 residues. CDR3 DNA sequence: TGTGCCAGCAGCTTAGGGTCAGATACGCAGTATTTT. This codes for CASSLGSDTQYF.

This clonotype has a count of ten or more. This chain links TRBV5-1 with TRBJ1-4; no reliable D call. The CDR3 length is 14 residues. V lost 0 bases and J 4 bases, leaving 7 bases between the germline ends. Germline CDR1 and CDR2: SGHRS and YFSETQ. The CDR3 is CASSLGVNNEKLFF. Here the CDR3 DNA reads TGCGCCAGCAGCTTGGGGGTGAATAATGAAAAACTGTTTTTT. The complete variable domain, with remaining parts taken from reference TRBV5-1 and TRBJ1-4, reads KAGVTQTPRYLIKTRGQQVTLSCSPISGHRSVSWYQQTPGQGLQFLFEYFSETQRNKGNFPGRFSGRQFSNSRSEMNVSTLELGDSALYLCASSLGVNNEKLFFGSGTQLSVL.

V usage is TRBV19 and J usage is TRBJ1-2; possible D gene TRBD1, 6 bases. The V and J ends lost 3 bases and 4 bases respectively, with 21 bases between them. This CDR3 comprises 17 residues. Germline V gene sequence: CDR1 LNHDA, CDR2 SQIVND (reference sequence). The CDR3 protein is CASSISRDITWGYGYTF. The CDR3 DNA is TGTGCCAGTAGTATTAGCAGGGACATCACTTGGGGCTATGGCTACACCTTC.